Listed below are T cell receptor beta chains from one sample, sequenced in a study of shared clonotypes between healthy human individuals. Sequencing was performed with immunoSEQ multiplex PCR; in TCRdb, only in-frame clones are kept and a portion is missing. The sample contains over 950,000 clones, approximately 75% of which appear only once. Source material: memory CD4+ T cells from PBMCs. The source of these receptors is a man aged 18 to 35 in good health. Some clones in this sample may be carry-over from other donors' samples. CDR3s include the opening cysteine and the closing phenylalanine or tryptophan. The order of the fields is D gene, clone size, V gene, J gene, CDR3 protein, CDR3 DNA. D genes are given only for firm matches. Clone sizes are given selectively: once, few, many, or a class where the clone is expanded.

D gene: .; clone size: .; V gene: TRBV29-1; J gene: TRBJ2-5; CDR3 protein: CSVEVAAAAVSETQYF; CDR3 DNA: TGCAGCGTTGAGGTGGCTGCGGCGGCCGTCTCGGAGACCCAGTACTTC
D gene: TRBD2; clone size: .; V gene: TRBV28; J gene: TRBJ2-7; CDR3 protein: CASHQTSGRDEQYF; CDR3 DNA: TGTGCCAGCCACCAAACTAGCGGGAGGGACGAGCAGTACTTC
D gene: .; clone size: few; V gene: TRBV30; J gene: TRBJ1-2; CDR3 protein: CAWIGGPGGGYTF; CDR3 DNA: TGTGCCTGGATTGGGGGGCCCGGAGGCGGCTACACCTTC
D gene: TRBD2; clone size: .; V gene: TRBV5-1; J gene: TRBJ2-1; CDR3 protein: CASSFTGGSNEQFF; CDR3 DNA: TGCGCCAGCAGCTTTACGGGAGGGAGCAATGAGCAGTTCTTC
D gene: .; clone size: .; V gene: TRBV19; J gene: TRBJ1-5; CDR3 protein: CASSPTAKDLQGPNQPQHF; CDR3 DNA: TGTGCCAGTAGTCCAACAGCCAAAGATCTACAGGGTCCCAATCAGCCCCAGCATTTT
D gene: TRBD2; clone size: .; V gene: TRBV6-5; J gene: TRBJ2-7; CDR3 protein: CASSHTSGSSYEQYF; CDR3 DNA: TGTGCCAGCAGTCACACTAGCGGGAGTTCCTACGAGCAGTACTTC
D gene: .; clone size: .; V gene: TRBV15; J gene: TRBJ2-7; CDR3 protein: CATRHDRHSYEQYF; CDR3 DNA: TGTGCCACCAGACATGACAGGCACTCCTACGAGCAGTACTTC
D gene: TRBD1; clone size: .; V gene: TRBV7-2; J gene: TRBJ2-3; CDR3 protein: CASSTDRGDTQYF; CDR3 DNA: TGTGCCAGCAGCACGGACAGGGGGGATACGCAGTATTTT
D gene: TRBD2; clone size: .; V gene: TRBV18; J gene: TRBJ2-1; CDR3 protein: CASSPMTSGTYNEQFF; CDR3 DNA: TGTGCCAGCTCACCGATGACTAGCGGAACCTACAATGAGCAGTTCTTC
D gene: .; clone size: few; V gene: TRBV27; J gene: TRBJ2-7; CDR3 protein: CASSLSGGIYEQYF; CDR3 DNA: TGTGCCAGCAGTTTATCTGGGGGCATCTACGAGCAGTACTTC
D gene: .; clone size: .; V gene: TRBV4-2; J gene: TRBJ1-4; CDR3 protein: CASSQDLPGEEKLFF; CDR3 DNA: TGTGCCAGCAGCCAAGATCTACCAGGGGAGGAAAAACTGTTTTTT
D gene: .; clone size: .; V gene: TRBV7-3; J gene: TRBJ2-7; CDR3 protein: CASSLDGTYEQYF; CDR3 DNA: TGTGCCAGCAGCCTCGACGGCACCTACGAGCAGTACTTC
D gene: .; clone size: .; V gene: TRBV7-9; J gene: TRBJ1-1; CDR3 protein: CASSLSSSNTEAFF; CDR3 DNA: TGTGCCAGCAGCTTATCCTCCTCGAACACTGAAGCTTTCTTT
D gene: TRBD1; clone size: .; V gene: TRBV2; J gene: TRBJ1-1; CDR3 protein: CASSRQGPNTEAFF; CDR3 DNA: TGTGCCAGCAGCAGACAGGGGCCCAACACTGAAGCTTTCTTT
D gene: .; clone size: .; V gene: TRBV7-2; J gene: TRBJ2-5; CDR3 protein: CASSLSFDVRGETQYF; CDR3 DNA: TGTGCCAGCAGCTTATCATTCGATGTTAGGGGGGAGACCCAGTACTTC
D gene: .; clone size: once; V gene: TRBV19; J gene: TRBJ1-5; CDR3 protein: CASSPGRYQPQHF; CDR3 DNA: TGTGCCAGTAGTCCCGGTCGTTATCAGCCCCAGCATTTT
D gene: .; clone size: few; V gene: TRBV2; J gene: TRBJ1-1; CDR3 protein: CASIRELSTEAFF; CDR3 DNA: TGTGCCAGCATAAGGGAATTGAGCACTGAAGCTTTCTTT
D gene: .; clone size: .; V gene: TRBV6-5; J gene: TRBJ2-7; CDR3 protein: CASHGLSSYEQYF; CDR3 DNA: TGTGCCAGTCACGGCTTGAGCTCCTACGAGCAGTACTTC
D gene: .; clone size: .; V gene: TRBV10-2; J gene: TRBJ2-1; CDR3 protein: CASSESSLSGGKNNEQFF; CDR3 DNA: TGCGCCAGCAGTGAGTCATCCCTTTCCGGCGGGAAAAACAATGAGCAGTTCTTC
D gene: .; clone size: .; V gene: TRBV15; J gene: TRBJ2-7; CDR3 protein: CATSRDWSVGRYEQYF; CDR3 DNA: TGTGCCACCAGCAGAGATTGGTCCGTGGGGCGTTACGAGCAGTACTTC
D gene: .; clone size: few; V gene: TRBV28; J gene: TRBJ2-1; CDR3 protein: CASSWGLDNRYNEQFF; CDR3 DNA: TGTGCCAGCAGCTGGGGATTAGACAACCGCTACAATGAGCAGTTCTTC
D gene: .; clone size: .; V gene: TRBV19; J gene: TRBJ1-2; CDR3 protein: CASSISGGAGYTF; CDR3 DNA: TGTGCCAGTAGTATTTCCGGCGGTGCTGGCTACACCTTC
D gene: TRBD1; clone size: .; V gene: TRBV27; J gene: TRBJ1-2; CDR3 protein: CASSAFDRGRSFYGYTF; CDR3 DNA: TGTGCCAGCAGTGCCTTCGACAGGGGGCGAAGCTTCTATGGCTACACCTTC
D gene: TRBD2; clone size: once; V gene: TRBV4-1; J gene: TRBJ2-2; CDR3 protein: CASSPGLRGLLAGTGELFF; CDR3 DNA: TGCGCCAGCAGCCCGGGCTTGAGGGGGCTACTAGCGGGTACCGGGGAGCTGTTTTTT
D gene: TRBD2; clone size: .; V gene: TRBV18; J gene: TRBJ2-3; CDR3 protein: CASSEGLDNTDTQYF; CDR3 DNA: TGTGCCAGCTCCGAGGGACTAGATAACACAGATACGCAGTATTTT
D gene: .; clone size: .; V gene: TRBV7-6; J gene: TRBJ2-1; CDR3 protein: CASSPGSGLLDEQFF; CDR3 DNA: TGTGCCAGCAGCCCTGGCAGCGGTCTTTTGGATGAGCAGTTCTTC
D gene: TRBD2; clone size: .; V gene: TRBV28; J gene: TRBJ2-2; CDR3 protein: CAGKAGGANTGELFF; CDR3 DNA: TGTGCCGGCAAAGCGGGAGGAGCGAACACCGGGGAGCTGTTTTTT
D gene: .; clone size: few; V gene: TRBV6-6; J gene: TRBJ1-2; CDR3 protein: CASSYQGEGGYTF; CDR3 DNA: TGTGCCAGCAGTTACCAGGGTGAAGGCGGCTACACCTTC
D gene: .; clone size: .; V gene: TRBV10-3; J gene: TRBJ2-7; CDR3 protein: CAIWRGQSPEQYF; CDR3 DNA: TGTGCCATCTGGAGGGGACAGTCACCCGAGCAGTACTTC
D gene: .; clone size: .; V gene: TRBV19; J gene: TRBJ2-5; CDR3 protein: CASSIATGEGTQYF; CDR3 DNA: TGTGCCAGTAGTATAGCCACGGGGGAAGGGACCCAGTACTTC
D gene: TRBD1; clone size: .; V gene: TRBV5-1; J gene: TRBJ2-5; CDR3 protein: CASTLTGTAEETQYF; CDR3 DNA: TGCGCCAGCACCCTTACCGGGACAGCAGAAGAGACCCAGTACTTC
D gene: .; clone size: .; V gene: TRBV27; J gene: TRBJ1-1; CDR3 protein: CASRSSFPAGPAFF; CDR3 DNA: TGTGCCAGCAGATCGAGTTTCCCCGCAGGGCCAGCTTTCTTT
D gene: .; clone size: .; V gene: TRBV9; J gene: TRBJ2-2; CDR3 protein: CASSVGGGTGELFF; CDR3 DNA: TGTGCCAGCAGCGTAGGGGGAGGCACCGGGGAGCTGTTTTTT
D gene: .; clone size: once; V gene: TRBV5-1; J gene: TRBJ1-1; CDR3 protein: CASSLAAGPEAFF; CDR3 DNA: TGCGCCAGCAGCTTGGCGGCAGGGCCGGAAGCTTTCTTT
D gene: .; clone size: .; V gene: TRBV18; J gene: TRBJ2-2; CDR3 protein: CASSPNLAENTGELFF; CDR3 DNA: TGTGCCAGCTCCCCGAACCTAGCAGAAAACACCGGGGAGCTGTTTTTT
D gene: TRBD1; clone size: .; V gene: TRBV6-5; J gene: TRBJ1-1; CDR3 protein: CASSYSSQGGTEAFF; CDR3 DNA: TGTGCCAGCAGTTACTCGTCACAGGGGGGCACTGAAGCTTTCTTT
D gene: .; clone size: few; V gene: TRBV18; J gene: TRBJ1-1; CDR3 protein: CASSPSTPTANTEAFF; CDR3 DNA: TGTGCCAGCTCACCATCCACCCCGACAGCGAACACTGAAGCTTTCTTT
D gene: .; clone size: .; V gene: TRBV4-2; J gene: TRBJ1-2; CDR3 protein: CASSQVGAGEYGGYTF; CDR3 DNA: TGTGCCAGCAGCCAAGTTGGGGCAGGGGAGTATGGTGGCTACACCTTC
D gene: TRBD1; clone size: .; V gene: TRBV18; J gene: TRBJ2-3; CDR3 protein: CASSPLTGSQTDTQYF; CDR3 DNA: TGTGCCAGCTCACCACTGACAGGGTCTCAGACAGATACGCAGTATTTT
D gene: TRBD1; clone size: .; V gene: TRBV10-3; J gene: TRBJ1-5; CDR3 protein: CAIRGQGASNQPQHF; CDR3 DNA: TGTGCCATCAGGGGGCAGGGGGCTAGCAATCAGCCCCAGCATTTT